These 25 T cell receptor beta chains originate from one sample sequenced in a study of blood T cells in healthy people across ages. Using a J-beta primer mix together with a sample-barcoded 5' primer, a second PCR was run for roughly 7 to 12 cycles. TCRdb redid the calling of the 5' RACE reads with MiXCR, one entry per CDR3 protein. This table holds fewer than 2,000,000 distinct CDR3 sequences, around 40% found once. Input material: blood. These receptor sequences come from a human donor in good health.

V and J are TRBV6-2 or TRBV6-3 and TRBJ2-1, with TRBD1 identical over 7 bases. CDR3 length: 18 amino acids. The junction had 8 bases not matched to a gene; V was cut back by 0 bases and J by 0 bases. CDR1 is MNHEY, CDR2 SVGEGT, per germline. The CDR3 is CASSYSTDRPRSYNEQFF. CDR3 DNA sequence: TGTGCCAGCAGTTACTCTACGGACAGGCCTCGCTCCTACAATGAGCAGTTCTTC.

This clonotype was seen a few times. The chain joins TRBV3-1 to TRBJ2-3, with 10 bases fitting TRBD2. CDR1 LGHDT and CDR2 YNNKEL come from the germline V gene (reference sequence). V lost 8 bases, J lost 3 bases, and 5 bases stayed unmatched. This CDR3 region has 14 residues. For the CDR3, the DNA is TGTGCCAGCGAAAAGCGGGGGGGTACAGATACGCAGTATTTT. The encoded protein is CASEKRGGTDTQYF.

The table lists this clonotype with a few counts. The V and J genes are TRBV6-2 or TRBV6-3 and TRBJ2-5, with unresolved D. This CDR3 is 12 amino acids long. V was pared by 2 bases and J by 3 bases, with 4 bases between. Germline V gene data show CDR1 as MNHEY and CDR2 as SVGEGT. The CDR3 coding sequence is TGTGCCAGCAGTTACGTCGAAGAGACCCAGTACTTC. It specifies CASSYVEETQYF.

This clonotype was counted only a few times. The J gene is TRBJ2-7, the V gene TRBV7-9, with D perhaps assigned TRBD1 or TRBD2 (6 bases each). With 4 bases removed from V and 5 bases from J, the gap between germline ends came to 12 bases. The V gene's germline CDR1 is SEHNR and CDR2 FQNEAQ (reference sequence). This CDR3 comprises 13 residues. The CDR3, as DNA: TGTGCCAGCAGCTCCCGGGGGCCCCACGAGCAGTACTTC. This gives the protein CASSSRGPHEQYF.

J is TRBJ1-5 and V is TRBV7-8; D ambiguous. The germline CDR1 and CDR2 sequences are SGHVS and FQNEAQ. The CDR3 is made up of 15 amino acids. V gave up 5 bases and J gave up 0 bases, with 11 bases separating them. This CDR3 reads CASSPTRISNQPQHF. CDR3 bases: TGTGCCAGCAGCCCAACCAGGATTAGCAATCAGCCCCAGCATTTT.

A few counts support this clonotype. The chain links TRBV4-3 to TRBJ1-1; 8 bases agree with TRBD1. The junction had 8 bases not matched to a gene; V was cut back by 1 base and J by 4 bases. CDR3 length: 16 amino acids. The germline V gene encodes CDR1 LGHNA and CDR2 YSLEER. CDR3 region: CASSQVTGQGGTEAFF. The CDR3 DNA follows: TGCGCCAGCAGCCAAGTTACTGGACAGGGCGGCACTGAAGCTTTCTTT.

The V gene is TRBV5-5, the J gene TRBJ2-3, with 9 bases aligning to TRBD2. This CDR3 is built from 16 residues. Germline V lookup: CDR1 SGHKS, CDR2 YYEKEE (reference sequence). Trimming cost V 1 base and J 4 bases; bases outside gene matches: 7. The CDR3 sequence is CASSLLAGRVSDTQYF. The CDR3 region has the DNA TGTGCCAGCAGCTTGCTAGCGGGGAGGGTGTCAGATACGCAGTATTTT.

As for this clonotype: Germline is not matched at one junction end, which may reflect a read error. This sequence joins TRBV3-1 and TRBJ2-1; 10 positions agree with TRBD2. The CDR3 loop spans 16 amino acids. The germline V gene has CDR1 LGHDT and CDR2 YNNKEL (reference sequence). This chain's CDR3 is CACSLLSGGASDEQFF. CDR3 bases: TGTGCCTGCAGCCTCCTGAGCGGGGGGGCCTCCGATGAGCAGTTCTTC.

This clonotype was detected only a few times. The chain links TRBV20-1 to TRBJ2-1; TRBD1 agrees at 7 bases. V lost 3 bases, J lost 6 bases, and 14 bases stayed unmatched. The CDR3 covers 16 residues. Looked up from germline, CDR1 is DFQATT and CDR2 is SNEGSKA (reference sequence). The CDR3 region has the DNA TGCAGTGCTAGGTCTACGACAGGGACGAGGGGCAATGAGCAGTTCTTC. The encoded protein is CSARSTTGTRGNEQFF.

This clonotype has more than one count but fewer than ten. J is TRBJ1-6 and V is TRBV20-1, with 7 nucleotides matching TRBD1. The CDR3 contains 15 residues. V shed 1 base and J 5 bases; nucleotides not matched to a gene: 5. Germline CDR1 reads DFQATT; CDR2 reads SNEGSKA (reference sequence). CDR3 amino acids: CSARALTGNNSPLHF. Here the CDR3 DNA reads TGCAGTGCTAGAGCTTTGACAGGGAATAATTCACCCCTCCACTTT.

V and J are TRBV27 and TRBJ1-2; D is undetermined. Between the trimmed V and J ends, which lost 1 base and 2 bases, there was a span of 11 bases. CDR1 is MNHEY, CDR2 SMNVEV, per germline (reference sequence). This CDR3 is 15 amino acids long. CDR3 coding DNA: TGTGCCAGCAGTTTATATGCAGGCTTAAACTATGGCTACACCTTC. Translation: CASSLYAGLNYGYTF.

The rearrangement uses TRBV4-3 and TRBJ2-4, with D tentatively TRBD1 (6 bases). The J call may be wrong; the DNA end is better matched by TRBJ2-7. Germline assignment: CDR1 LGHNA and CDR2 YSLEER. This CDR3 is 15 amino acids long. CDR3: CASSQDDRLGDEQYF. In DNA form, the CDR3 reads TGCGCCAGCAGCCAAGACGACAGGCTAGGCGACGAGCAGTACTTC.

V is TRBV14 and J is TRBJ2-3, with 7 bases aligning to TRBD2. The CDR3 contains 15 residues. After removal of 4 bases from V and 5 bases from J, the junction contained 9 bases not matched to a gene. CDR1 is SGHDN and CDR2 is FVKESK in the germline V gene. The CDR3 here is CASSPIGLVVDTQYF. The CDR3, as DNA: TGTGCCAGCAGCCCAATAGGACTAGTTGTAGATACGCAGTATTTT.

Only a few counts were recorded for this clonotype. The J gene is TRBJ2-4, the V gene TRBV7-9; D gene uncertain. Near its end, the DNA agrees better with TRBJ2-7, so the J call may be wrong. Germline V gives CDR1 SEHNR, CDR2 FQNEAQ (reference sequence). This CDR3 region has 13 residues. The CDR3 spells CASSSPGVHEQYF. The CDR3 region has the DNA TGTGCCAGCAGCTCTCCAGGAGTCCACGAGCAGTACTTC.

This chain joins TRBV7-8 and TRBJ2-3; TRBD2 matches 9 bases. The length of the CDR3 is 22 residues. Germline V lookup: CDR1 SGHVS, CDR2 FQNEAQ. The ends lost 0 bases at V and 0 bases at J; junction bases unmatched: 19. This CDR3 is CASSLAVAGALFSIPSTDTQYF. The CDR3 region has the DNA TGTGCCAGCAGCTTAGCGGTAGCGGGGGCCCTATTTTCTATCCCTAGCACAGATACGCAGTATTTT.

The V and J genes are TRBV20-1 and TRBJ2-5; 7 nucleotides align to TRBD2. Looked up from germline, CDR1 is DFQATT and CDR2 is SNEGSKA (reference sequence). J was trimmed by 2 bases and V by 3 bases; bases with no gene match: 6. The CDR3 is 14 amino acids. DNA of the CDR3: TGCAGTGCTAGGCGGGCGGGGGAGCAAGAGACCCAGTACTTC. This sequence encodes CSARRAGEQETQYF.

The rearrangement uses TRBV24-1 and TRBJ2-2; 7 nucleotides agree with TRBD1. The germline V gene encodes CDR1 KGHDR and CDR2 SFDVKD. The length of the CDR3 is 14 residues. Germline trimming cut 7 bases from V and 3 bases from J; bases unmatched to any gene: 4. The CDR3 DNA is TGTGCCACCAGGCATACAGGGGACACCGGGGAGCTGTTTTTT. This translates into CATRHTGDTGELFF.

The rearrangement uses TRBV2 and TRBJ2-3, with D hard to call. Germline-derived CDR1 and CDR2 are SNHLY and FYNNEI. Trimming removed 2 bases at V and 2 bases at J, with 14 bases between. CDR3 length equals 16 residues. Here the CDR3 reads CASSEFAAEFTDTQYF. The CDR3 nucleotides read TGTGCCAGCAGTGAATTTGCGGCAGAATTCACAGATACGCAGTATTTT.

This chain uses TRBV20-1 with TRBJ2-1; D may be TRBD1 (5 bases). V was cut by 0 bases and J by 13 bases, with 16 bases left in between. Germline CDR1 reads DFQATT; CDR2 reads SNEGSKA (reference sequence). The CDR3 has 13 amino acids. CDR3 bases: TGCAGTGCTAGAGAACCAGGGAAAGAGACCCAGTTCTTC. Translating it yields CSAREPGKETQFF.

This clonotype was seen more than once but under ten times. This chain uses TRBV24-1 with TRBJ1-2; 8 bases map to TRBD1. The CDR3 covers 16 residues. V gave up 3 bases and J gave up 3 bases; unmatched junction bases: 8. Germline lookup yields CDR1 KGHDR and CDR2 SFDVKD. CDR3 loop: CATSDPMDRDDYGYTF. The CDR3 coding sequence is TGTGCCACCAGTGATCCGATGGACAGGGATGACTATGGCTACACCTTC.

The genes are TRBV28 and TRBJ1-4, with D maybe TRBD1 (6 bases). This CDR3 has 15 residues. Trimming shortened V by 3 bases and J by 8 bases, and 16 bases separated the two germline ends. From germline, CDR1 is MDHEN and CDR2 SYDVKM. CDR3 coding DNA: TGTGCCAGCAGTTTGTGGACCGGAAGGGGGGAAAAACTGTTTTTT. Its protein product is CASSLWTGRGEKLFF.

This chain joins TRBV7-9 and TRBJ1-2; D is ambiguous. CDR1 is SEHNR, CDR2 FQNEAQ, per germline (reference sequence). V was cut by 5 bases and J by 6 bases, with 22 bases left in between. The CDR3 covers 16 residues. CDR3 coding DNA: TGTGCCAGCAGCCCTCCCCCAGGAGCGCCTTCGGATGGCTACACCTTC. This translates into CASSPPPGAPSDGYTF.

CDR3 DNA: TGCGCCAGCAGCTCCGGACAGTCCGGGAGGGAAGCTTTCTTT. Translated, it gives CASSSGQSGREAFF. V is TRBV5-1 and J is TRBJ1-1; a weak D match, TRBD1 (6 bases). CDR1 and CDR2 from the germline V gene are SGHRS and YFSETQ. The CDR3 is 14 amino acids. Trimming shortened V by 3 bases and J by 8 bases, and 17 bases separated the two germline ends.

This clonotype was picked up one time. The rearrangement uses TRBV28 and TRBJ1-2; no definite D call. V was shortened by 2 bases and J by 4 bases, with 8 bases between the two germline ends. The germline CDR1 and CDR2 sequences are MDHEN and SYDVKM. This CDR3 is built from 13 residues. As DNA, the CDR3 is TGTGCCAGCAGTTTAAGCCACTTCTATGGCTACACCTTC. It specifies CASSLSHFYGYTF.

This rearrangement joins TRBV6-2 or TRBV6-3 to TRBJ2-1, with TRBD2 matching over 8 bases. The CDR3 runs to 14 residues. CDR1 and CDR2 (germline): MNHEY, SVGEGT. The chain's CDR3 is CASALSGGYNEQFF. The CDR3 DNA reads as TGTGCTTCGGCGTTGAGCGGGGGCTACAATGAGCAGTTCTTC.